These 30 T cell receptor beta chains came from one sample sequenced in a study of vaccination and CD4 T cells after COVID-19. Described treatment: roughly 10-day PBMC culture with coronavirus spike peptide pools or control peptides (ViraFEST assay). From the unexposed donor, CD4+ T cells were collected ahead of the COVID-19 pandemic (2011-2018). Sequenced with the Oncomine TCR Beta short-read assay was DNA taken from cultured CD4+ T cells. It was from cultured CD4+ T cells that genomic DNA was extracted. TCRdb itself ran the PCR reads through MiXCR, one entry per CDR3 protein. The sample has approximately 9,500 distinct CDR3 sequences; approximately 31% are singletons. No cognate antigen is known for these TCRs. What was sequenced was CD4+ T cells from blood, cultured in vitro. The receptors derive from a human donor in good health.

This clonotype has a handful of counts. The V call is TRBV20-1, the J call TRBJ1-1; 9 positions match TRBD1. The CDR3 has 13 residues. Germline V gene lookup returns CDR1 DFQATT and CDR2 SNEGSKA (reference sequence). V was pared by 5 bases and J by 1 base, with 2 bases of the junction left unmatched. CDR3 in amino acids: CSAETGGNTEAFF. In nucleotides, the CDR3 is TGCAGTGCTGAGACAGGGGGGAACACTGAAGCTTTCTTT.

This clonotype was observed a few times. The J gene is TRBJ2-4, the V gene TRBV20-1, with D possibly TRBD2 on 6 matching bases. CDR1 DFQATT and CDR2 SNEGSKA come from the germline V gene (reference sequence). This CDR3 region has 14 residues. Trimming removed 1 base at V and 8 bases at J, with 15 bases between. DNA for the CDR3: TGCAGTGCTAGAGGGTTGGGGCGGGATGACATTCAGTACTTC. Its translation is CSARGLGRDDIQYF.

The CDR3: CASRDSSYEQYF. The CDR3 region has the DNA TGTGCCAGCAGGGATAGCTCCTACGAGCAGTACTTC. The chain uses TRBV27 and TRBJ2-7; D is undetermined. The CDR3 runs 12 residues. Germline assignment: CDR1 MNHEY and CDR2 SMNVEV (reference sequence). V lost 6 bases, J lost 0 bases, and 6 bases lay in between.

V is TRBV9 and J is TRBJ2-1, with TRBD1 as a possible D gene (6 bases). The CDR3 spans 14 residues. Germline CDR1 and CDR2: SGDLS and YYNGEE. Trimming left V 2 bases short and J 4 bases short, with 10 bases between. CDR3 coding DNA: TGTGCCAGCAGCGTCCGGGACAAATACAATGAGCAGTTCTTC. Protein product: CASSVRDKYNEQFF.

The table lists this clonotype with a few counts. The V and J genes are TRBV7-9 and TRBJ1-2; D not certain. Trimming left V 3 bases short and J 3 bases short, with 14 bases between. Germline CDR1 is SEHNR and CDR2 is FQNEAQ (reference sequence). The CDR3 is 15 residues long. The CDR3 loop reads CASSFTGSFYYGYTF. The CDR3 DNA reads as TGTGCCAGCAGCTTTACCGGGTCCTTTTACTATGGCTACACCTTC. The entire variable domain, with the rest obtained from reference TRBV7-9 and TRBJ1-2, is as follows: DTGVSQNPRHKITKRGQNVTFRCDPISEHNRLYWYRQTLGQGPEFLTYFQNEAQLEKSRLLSDRFSAERPKGSFSTLEIQRTEQGDSAMYLCASSFTGSFYYGYTFGSGTRLTVV.

J is TRBJ2-1 and V is TRBV7-3; D is uncertain. This CDR3 has 15 amino acids. The germline V gene encodes CDR1 SGHTA and CDR2 FQGTGA. The V gene lost 8 bases and the J gene lost 0 bases, with 14 bases spanning the gap. CDR3 sequence: CASGPSIGSYNEQFF. Written as DNA, the CDR3 is TGTGCCAGCGGTCCGAGTATTGGCTCCTACAATGAGCAGTTCTTC.

This chain joins TRBV20-1 and TRBJ1-1; TRBD1 aligns across 9 bases. V was pared by 6 bases and J by 5 bases, with 7 bases of the junction left unmatched. CDR3 length: 13 residues. The germline CDR1 and CDR2 sequences are DFQATT and SNEGSKA (reference sequence). The CDR3 DNA follows: TGCAGTGCATCACACAGGGGGCTAACTGAAGCTTTCTTT. This encodes CSASHRGLTEAFF.

The V call is TRBV6-5, the J call TRBJ1-1; 8 bases map to TRBD1. CDR3 size: 17 residues. V gave up 2 bases and J gave up 0 bases; unmatched junction bases: 8. Germline CDR1 MNHEY, CDR2 SVGAGI. CDR3 sequence: CASSYRSTGGMNTEAFF. The CDR3, as DNA: TGTGCCAGCAGTTACAGGTCAACAGGGGGTATGAACACTGAAGCTTTCTTT.

This clonotype is a singleton in its sample. The chain uses TRBV7-2 and TRBJ2-3; D is perhaps TRBD2 (5 bases). The CDR3 runs 14 residues. The germline V and J ends were trimmed by 4 bases and 6 bases, with 14 bases remaining between them. Germline loops: CDR1 SGHTA, CDR2 FQGNSA. The CDR3 sequence is CASSSQAGLDTQYF. CDR3 bases: TGTGCCAGCAGCTCCCAGGCTGGACTGGATACGCAGTATTTT.

CDR3 residues: CASRGQSQPQHF. The CDR3 DNA reads as TGTGCCAGCAGGGGACAGAGTCAGCCCCAGCATTTT. The chain uses TRBV6-1 and TRBJ1-5; TRBD1 aligns across 7 bases. The germline V gene encodes CDR1 MNHNS and CDR2 SASEGT. V shed 6 bases and J 6 bases; nucleotides not matched to a gene: 2. The CDR3 is made up of 12 amino acids.

This sequence joins TRBV7-9 and TRBJ2-2; TRBD1 is a possible D gene (6 bases). V was cut by 1 base and J by 3 bases, with 12 bases left in between. The CDR3 covers 16 residues. The germline V gene encodes CDR1 SEHNR and CDR2 FQNEAQ (reference sequence). The CDR3 DNA reads TGTGCCAGCAGCTTAGAGACAACAGGGCACACCGGGGAGCTGTTTTTT. Residues: CASSLETTGHTGELFF.

In this sample, this clonotype turned up a few times. The V gene is TRBV20-1, the J gene TRBJ1-2; D gene ambiguous. The length of the CDR3 is 14 residues. V was cut by 3 bases and J by 4 bases, with 15 bases left in between. Germline V gene lookup returns CDR1 DFQATT and CDR2 SNEGSKA (reference sequence). This CDR3 reads CSASDVPVSYGYTF. CDR3 sequence (DNA): TGCAGTGCTAGTGACGTCCCGGTATCCTATGGCTACACCTTC.

This rearrangement joins TRBV10-3 to TRBJ1-5; D might be TRBD1 (5 bases). Per the germline V gene, CDR1 is ENHRY and CDR2 is SYGVKD. This CDR3 is 14 amino acids long. Trimming took 0 bases from V and 7 from J, leaving 10 bases between them. The CDR3 here is CAISESIGEQPQHF. The CDR3 nucleotides are TGTGCCATCAGTGAGTCGATAGGGGAACAGCCCCAGCATTTT.

V and J are TRBV2 and TRBJ2-1; the D gene is possibly TRBD2 (7 bases). Trimming shortened V by 4 bases and J by 9 bases, and 16 bases separated the two germline ends. Per the germline V gene, CDR1 is SNHLY and CDR2 is FYNNEI. The CDR3 has 14 amino acids. The CDR3 DNA reads as TGTGCCAGCAGTGGATTGAACAGGGAGGGTGAGCAGTTCTTC. Its translation: CASSGLNREGEQFF.

In this sample, this clonotype turned up a few times. The V and J genes are TRBV27 and TRBJ2-3; 8 nucleotides line up with TRBD2. The length of the CDR3 is 14 residues. Germline CDR1 reads MNHEY; CDR2 reads SMNVEV (reference sequence). The V and J ends lost 3 bases and 4 bases, in that order; junction bases with no gene match: 3. CDR3 amino acids: CASSLSGSADTQYF. CDR3 sequence (DNA): TGTGCCAGCAGTTTGAGCGGGAGTGCAGATACGCAGTATTTT.

The rearrangement joins TRBV20-1 to TRBJ2-5; 12 bases fit TRBD2. The CDR3 covers 15 residues. CDR1 is DFQATT, CDR2 SNEGSKA, per germline (reference sequence). The junction had 7 bases not matched to a gene; V was cut back by 3 bases and J by 5 bases. The CDR3, as DNA: TGCAGTGCTAGCCCTCTAGCGGGAGGGCCGGAGACCCAGTACTTC. Amino acid sequence: CSASPLAGGPETQYF.

The table lists this clonotype with a few counts. The V gene is TRBV2, the J gene TRBJ2-3, with TRBD2 matching 13 bases. The germline CDR1 and CDR2 sequences are SNHLY and FYNNEI. V shed 7 bases, J shed 0 bases, and the junction held 7 bases outside the gene matches. This CDR3 comprises 17 residues. The CDR3 loop reads CASIAGTSGKSTDTQYF. In nucleotides, the CDR3 is TGTGCCAGCATTGCGGGGACTAGCGGGAAGAGCACAGATACGCAGTATTTT.

This clonotype was observed a handful of times. The gene calls are TRBV7-9 and TRBJ2-7; no reliable D call. The V end lost 4 bases, the J end lost 5 bases, and 15 bases lay between the germline ends. CDR1 is SEHNR, CDR2 FQNEAQ, per germline (reference sequence). The CDR3 is 14 residues long. In nucleotides, the CDR3 is TGTGCCAGCAGCTCCAGAGGTACCGGAGACGAGCAGTACTTC. This translates into CASSSRGTGDEQYF.

This clonotype was seen a handful of times. The chain is built from TRBV20-1 and TRBJ1-2; TRBD1 might be the D (6 bases). This CDR3 has 11 amino acids. The germline V gene has CDR1 DFQATT and CDR2 SNEGSKA (reference sequence). V was trimmed by 2 bases and J by 8 bases, leaving 9 bases between them. CDR3 nucleotide sequence: TGCAGTGCTAGAACAGGGACAGGCTACACCTTC. It specifies CSARTGTGYTF.

The gene calls are TRBV28 and TRBJ1-5; D not certain. Germline CDR1 and CDR2: MDHEN and SYDVKM. Trimming left V 3 bases short and J 9 bases short, with 9 bases between. The CDR3 sequence is 12 residues long. CDR3 in DNA: TGTGCCAGCAGTTTGCCCGTCGGGCCCCAGCATTTT. Encoded protein: CASSLPVGPQHF.

The gene calls are TRBV11-2 and TRBJ2-7; 8 positions match TRBD2. CDR1 and CDR2 from the germline V gene are SGHAT and FQNNGV. This CDR3 has 15 residues. V shed 3 bases, J shed 3 bases, and the junction held 7 bases outside the gene matches. CDR3 sequence: CASSFSIAGIYEQYF. The DNA of the CDR3 is TGTGCCAGCAGCTTTTCTATAGCGGGAATCTACGAGCAGTACTTC.

The V call is TRBV28, the J call TRBJ2-7, with D perhaps matching TRBD1 or TRBD2 (5 bases each). The CDR3 runs 14 residues. Germline loops: CDR1 MDHEN, CDR2 SYDVKM. V gave up 5 bases and J gave up 9 bases, with 20 bases separating them. The CDR3 DNA is TGTGCCAGCAGTCCCGGGACCCCTGGAATAGGGCAGTACTTC. This translates into CASSPGTPGIGQYF. Full variable domain (missing parts from reference TRBV28 and TRBJ2-7): DVKVTQSSRYLVKRTGEKVFLECVQDMDHENMFWYRQDPGLGLRLIYFSYDVKMKEKGDIPEGYSVSREKKERFSLILESASTNQTSMYLCASSPGTPGIGQYFGPGTRLTVT.

The chain carries TRBV28 and TRBJ1-1; D remains ambiguous. Trimming took 6 bases from V and 7 from J, leaving 12 bases between them. The CDR3 has 12 residues. CDR1 and CDR2 from the germline V gene are MDHEN and SYDVKM. CDR3 in amino acids: CASSHLPFEAFF. For the CDR3, the DNA is TGTGCCAGCAGCCACCTACCGTTTGAAGCTTTCTTT.

V and J are TRBV2 and TRBJ2-7; D is unresolved. V gave up 4 bases and J gave up 6 bases, with 7 bases separating them. The CDR3 is made up of 11 amino acids. Germline lookup yields CDR1 SNHLY and CDR2 FYNNEI. Here the CDR3 DNA reads TGTGCCAGCAGTGCCGAGGTCGAGCAGTACTTC. It yields the protein CASSAEVEQYF.

The rearrangement joins TRBV6-1 to TRBJ2-2; 7 nucleotides agree with TRBD1. CDR1 MNHNS and CDR2 SASEGT come from the germline V gene. Trimming removed 6 bases from V and 4 bases from J; junction bases left unmatched: 5. The CDR3 contains 14 residues. The CDR3 DNA sequence: TGTGCCAGCAGCAACAGGGACAGCACCGGGGAGCTGTTTTTT. This translates into CASSNRDSTGELFF.

This chain uses TRBV9 with TRBJ2-3; 7 bases agree with TRBD2. The CDR3 is 15 amino acids. The V and J ends lost 4 bases and 2 bases, in that order; junction bases with no gene match: 7. The germline CDR1 and CDR2 sequences are SGDLS and YYNGEE. The CDR3 loop reads CASSPRAGDTDTQYF. CDR3 DNA sequence: TGTGCCAGCAGCCCTAGGGCGGGAGACACAGATACGCAGTATTTT.

This clonotype came up a few times. The genes are TRBV27 and TRBJ1-1; tentatively, D is TRBD1 (5 bases). Between the trimmed V and J ends, which lost 6 bases and 0 bases, there was a span of 17 bases. Looked up from germline, CDR1 is MNHEY and CDR2 is SMNVEV (reference sequence). The CDR3 contains 16 residues. The CDR3 sequence is CASSSPGQVMNTEAFF. The CDR3, as DNA: TGTGCCAGCAGCTCCCCGGGGCAGGTTATGAACACTGAAGCTTTCTTT.

The V call is TRBV30, the J call TRBJ1-1, with D possibly being TRBD1 (5 bases). The CDR3 totals 18 residues. Trimming took off 0 bases at V and 4 bases at J, with 24 bases between the two ends. From germline, CDR1 is GTSNPN and CDR2 SVGIG (reference sequence). The DNA of the CDR3 is TGTGCCTGGAGTGTACCCCTCGTTTACAGGAGGAACATCACTGAAGCTTTCTTT. Its translation: CAWSVPLVYRRNITEAFF.

The rearrangement uses TRBV6-2 or TRBV6-3 and TRBJ2-2, with D possibly TRBD2 on 6 matching bases. CDR3 size: 18 residues. The V and J ends lost 2 bases and 2 bases respectively, with 18 bases between them. CDR1 is MNHEY and CDR2 is SVGEGT in the germline V gene. CDR3 amino acids: CASSYPPFGTPNTGELFF. In DNA form, the CDR3 reads TGTGCCAGCAGTTACCCGCCGTTTGGGACTCCAAACACCGGGGAGCTGTTTTTT.

Details on this clonotype: Because the CDR3's place on the DNA is in doubt, the DNA is left out and the CDR3 is given as listed by TCRdb. The chain links TRBV21-1 to TRBJ2-2; the table names TRBD1, a call not compared with the DNA. TRBV21-1 is designated a pseudogene. The CDR3 is 22 residues long, counting both termini. This chain's CDR3 is CASTNQTSMYLCASRVPGELFF.